The 8 T cell receptor beta chains reported below all come from one sample, sequenced in a study of cytomegalovirus exposure and HLA in healthy donors. Both 60 Vbeta primers and 13 Jbeta primers went into the PCR. Assay: immunoSEQ multiplex PCR; the TCRdb copy retains only in-frame clones and omits some. The sample shows approximately 97,000 clones, 60% to 80% of them seen only once. The sample taken for sequencing was PBMCs. These receptors came from a male donor in good health and CMV-seropositive.

CDR3 coding DNA: TGTGCCAGCAGTCCGACCTCGGGACTAGAAGGAGAGACCCAGTACTTC. Its protein is CASSPTSGLEGETQYF. The V and J genes are TRBV5-4 and TRBJ2-5; 8 nucleotides agree with TRBD2. Germline loops: CDR1 SGHNT, CDR2 YYREEE (reference sequence). V lost 5 bases and J lost 4; bases outside the gene matches: 13. The CDR3 consists of 16 residues. The variable domain in full, completed from reference TRBV5-4 and TRBJ2-5, reads ETGVTQSPTHLIKTRGQQVTLRCSSQSGHNTVSWYQQALGQGPQFIFQYYREEENGRGNFPPRFSGLQFPNYSSELNVNALELDDSALYLCASSPTSGLEGETQYFGPGTRLLVL.

This clone was seen a few times. This chain joins TRBV28 and TRBJ2-5; 9 bases agree with TRBD1. The CDR3 loop spans 17 amino acids. The V segment lost 0 bases and the J segment 1 base; nucleotides outside the gene matches: 6. Germline V CDR1 and CDR2: MDHEN, SYDVKM. Here the CDR3 reads CASSLWGPDRGQETQYF. Written as DNA, the CDR3 is TGTGCCAGCAGTTTATGGGGGCCGGACAGGGGCCAAGAGACCCAGTACTTC.

This clone was counted a few times. In the same sample, other DNA sequences code for this CDR3. The chain uses TRBV9 and TRBJ1-4, with unresolved D. The CDR3 loop spans 15 amino acids. Germline V gene lookup returns CDR1 SGDLS and CDR2 YYNGEE. Trimming removed 0 bases from V and 5 bases from J, with 11 bases in between. CDR3 bases: TGTGCCAGCAGCGTAGGAGGCAGGAGGAATGAAAAACTGTTTTTT. Its translation is CASSVGGRRNEKLFF. The full variable domain, rest sourced from reference TRBV9 and TRBJ1-4, is DSGVTQTPKHLITATGQRVTLRCSPRSGDLSVYWYQQSLDQGLQFLIQYYNGEERAKGNILERFSAQQFPDLHSELNLSSLELGDSALYFCASSVGGRRNEKLFFGSGTQLSVL.

This sequence joins TRBV2 and TRBJ2-3, with 13 bases aligning to TRBD2. Unmatched junction bases numbered 5, after V lost 1 base and J lost 4 bases. The CDR3 contains 17 residues. CDR1 SNHLY and CDR2 FYNNEI come from the germline V gene. Here the CDR3 DNA reads TGTGCCAGCAGTGAAGGGACTAGCGGGAGTAGGTCAGATACGCAGTATTTT. It specifies CASSEGTSGSRSDTQYF. The complete variable domain, with remaining parts taken from reference TRBV2 and TRBJ2-3, reads EPEVTQTPSHQVTQMGQEVILRCVPISNHLYFYWYRQILGQKVEFLVSFYNNEISEKSEIFDDQFSVERPDGSNFTLKIRSTKLEDSAMYFCASSEGTSGSRSDTQYFGPGTRLTVL.

This chain joins TRBV11-2 and TRBJ2-2; D might be TRBD1 (6 bases). V was shortened by 6 bases and J by 4 bases, with 9 bases between the two germline ends. This CDR3 has 13 amino acids. Germline V lookup: CDR1 SGHAT, CDR2 FQNNGV. The CDR3 reads CASSGQTTGELFF. CDR3 bases: TGTGCCAGCAGTGGACAGACCACCGGGGAGCTGTTTTTT.

The rearrangement links TRBV5-4 to TRBJ2-3; 13 nucleotides align to TRBD2. Germline V gives CDR1 SGHNT, CDR2 YYREEE (reference sequence). Losses at the gene ends were 7 bases for V and 12 bases for J; bases not matched to a gene: 17. The CDR3 consists of 16 residues. CDR3 loop: CASSATSGRAGELQYF. The CDR3 DNA is TGTGCCAGCTCCGCCACTAGCGGGAGGGCAGGGGAACTTCAGTATTTT.

This clone was seen only once. This chain joins TRBV19 and TRBJ2-2; D is possibly TRBD1 (6 bases). CDR3 length: 17 amino acids. Germline loops: CDR1 LNHDA, CDR2 SQIVND (reference sequence). V was trimmed by 5 bases and J by 3 bases, leaving 19 bases between them. CDR3 sequence reads: CASSAKRGGSHTGELFF. The CDR3 DNA reads as TGTGCCAGTAGTGCCAAACGAGGGGGAAGTCACACCGGGGAGCTGTTTTTT. Drawing the rest from reference TRBV19 and TRBJ2-2, the complete variable domain is DGGITQSPKYLFRKEGQNVTLSCEQNLNHDAMYWYRQDPGQGLRLIYYSQIVNDFQKGDIAEGYSVSREKKESFPLTVTSAQKNPTAFYLCASSAKRGGSHTGELFFGEGSRLTVL.

This clone was observed once. CDR3 in amino acids: CSVERGEGETQYF. The CDR3 DNA reads as TGCAGCGTTGAAAGAGGGGAGGGCGAGACCCAGTACTTC. The chain employs TRBV29-1 and TRBJ2-5, with 7 bases that match TRBD2. Germline CDR1 and CDR2: SQVTM and ANQGSEA. After removal of 2 bases from V and 5 bases from J, the junction contained 5 bases not matched to a gene. The CDR3 has 13 amino acids. The full variable domain, rest sourced from reference TRBV29-1 and TRBJ2-5, is SAVISQKPSRDICQRGTSLTIQCQVDSQVTMMFWYRQQPGQSLTLIATANQGSEATYESGFVIDKFPISRPNLTFSTLTVSNMSPEDSSIYLCSVERGEGETQYFGPGTRLLVL.